Each of the 8 T cell receptor beta chains below was sequenced from the same sample in a study of OX40 agonist ivuxolimab in advanced cancers. Sequenced by immunoSEQ multiplex PCR; TCRdb stores in-frame clones only, minus some. The data contain nearly 80,000 clones, approximately 84% of them seen just once; the ten biggest clones take up around 25%. Sequenced here: CD4+ or CD8+ T cells sorted from blood, sampled in a trial of the OX40 agonist ivuxolimab. The source of these receptors is an adult with an advanced solid tumor such as melanoma, head and neck, liver or kidney cancer.

V usage is TRBV7-9 and J usage is TRBJ2-1, with D unclear. Trimming shortened V by 4 bases and J by 9 bases, and 19 bases separated the two germline ends. The CDR3 length is 15 residues. The V gene's germline CDR1 is SEHNR and CDR2 FQNEAQ (reference sequence). The CDR3 DNA reads as TGTGCCAGCAGCTCCGGTGACGGGCGATGGGCTGAGCAGTTCTTC. Translation: CASSSGDGRWAEQFF.

This clone appeared once. The rearrangement uses TRBV9 and TRBJ1-2; a possible D gene is TRBD1 (5 bases). This CDR3 contains 14 residues. Germline lookup yields CDR1 SGDLS and CDR2 YYNGEE. The V and J ends lost 0 bases and 8 bases respectively, with 14 bases between them. CDR3 loop: CASSVGSQGSGYTF. CDR3 bases: TGTGCCAGCAGCGTAGGTAGTCAGGGTAGCGGCTACACCTTC.

The rearrangement joins TRBV7-2 to TRBJ2-5, with a possible D match to TRBD2 (7 bases). The germline CDR1 and CDR2 sequences are SGHTA and FQGNSA. The length of the CDR3 is 15 residues. The germline V and J ends were trimmed by 5 bases and 1 base, with 14 bases remaining between them. CDR3 loop: CASSAGAGVQETQYF. DNA of the CDR3: TGTGCCAGCAGCGCAGGGGCGGGGGTCCAAGAGACCCAGTACTTC.

The chain combines TRBV21-1 with TRBJ2-2; the D call of TRBD1 is as the table states it, not checked on the DNA. TRBV21-1 is an annotated pseudogene. CDR3 size: 16 residues. The CDR3 nucleotides read TGTGCCAGCACCAAGGGACAGGGGGCTCCTACAGGGGAGCTGTTTTTT. This encodes CASTKGQGAPTGELFF.

The J gene is TRBJ1-3, the V gene TRBV28; TRBD1 is a possible D gene (5 bases). CDR1 and CDR2 (germline): MDHEN, SYDVKM. Trimming shortened V by 6 bases and J by 2 bases, and 8 bases separated the two germline ends. This CDR3 has 13 amino acids. Here the CDR3 DNA reads TGTGCCAGCAGGCGGGGCGCTGGAAACACCATATATTTT. This encodes CASRRGAGNTIYF.

The CDR3 is CASSQADYQGYTF. The CDR3 DNA sequence: TGTGCCAGCAGCCAAGCAGATTATCAGGGCTACACCTTC. This sequence joins TRBV14 and TRBJ1-2, with D unclear. Looked up from germline, CDR1 is SGHDN and CDR2 is FVKESK. V shed 1 base and J shed 8 bases, with 11 bases lying between them. The CDR3 length is 13 residues.

V gene TRBV7-2 combines with J gene TRBJ2-3; 10 bases match TRBD2. With V trimmed by 3 bases and J by 3 bases, 6 bases remained unmatched. The CDR3 loop spans 16 amino acids. Germline V gene data show CDR1 as SGHTA and CDR2 as FQGNSA. In nucleotides, the CDR3 is TGTGCCAGCAGCTTCCTAGCGGGGGCGAGGACAGATACGCAGTATTTT. Encoded protein: CASSFLAGARTDTQYF. The full variable domain, its missing parts supplied by reference TRBV7-2 and TRBJ2-3, is GAGVSQSPSNKVTEKGKDVELRCDPISGHTALYWYRQSLGQGLEFLIYFQGNSAPDKSGLPSDRFSAERTGGSVSTLTIQRTQQEDSAVYLCASSFLAGARTDTQYFGPGTRLTVL.

V and J are TRBV1 and TRBJ1-1; the DNA was not used to check the table's D call, TRBD1. TRBV1 is given as a pseudogene. This CDR3 has 14 amino acids. The DNA for the CDR3 is TGCACCAGCAGCCAACCCCTGGCTGTGACTGAAGCTTTCTTT. Protein: CTSSQPLAVTEAFF.